This T cell receptor beta chain was identified in a study of T cells in localized non-small cell lung cancer. Study-wide points: Uninvolved adjacent lung had higher T cell clonality than tumor and all other tissues. Appearance in adjacent lung was seen for a median approximately 59 of the top 100 tumor clones. With higher T cell density in blood came longer overall survival.

CDR1 is MDHEN and CDR2 is SYDVKM in the germline V gene. The CDR3 has 14 amino acids. Trimming pared 4 bases from V and 1 base from J, leaving 9 bases between. The table came from immunoSEQ multiplex PCR; TCRdb's copy has only in-frame clones and leaves some out. The sample includes about 1,500 clones, 15% to 20% seen only once; the top ten take about 14%. Comment on this clone: Its antigen remains unknown.

The material sequenced was lung tumor tissue, taken before any cancer treatment. The rearrangement links TRBV28 to TRBJ2-3; D might be TRBD2 (6 bases). The clonotype comes from a woman aged 40-69 years with stage I lung adenocarcinoma. This chain's CDR3 is CASSSPGGTDTQYF. The CDR3, as DNA: TGTGCCAGCAGTTCCCCGGGGGGCACAGATACGCAGTATTTT.